This paragraph covers one TCR beta chain sequence. CDR3 length equals 15 residues. Germline CDR1 and CDR2: DFQATT and SNEGSKA (reference sequence). V was pared by 4 bases and J by 3 bases, with 19 bases between. The entry originates in a study of patients and donors after allogeneic stem cell transplantation. Each CDR3 protein gets one entry after TCRdb re-called the RT-PCR reads with MiXCR. Among over 350,000 distinct CDR3 sequences listed, 16% were seen once. The receptor was isolated from a human donor who was either an allogeneic HSCT recipient or a stem cell or donor lymphocyte infusion donor (not recorded which). It is not recorded whose cells these are; they may come from a transplant donor. Sequenced: blood, either unsorted or a sorted T cell fraction (not recorded which). The genes are TRBV20-1 and TRBJ2-7, with a possible D match to TRBD1 (5 bases). DNA for the CDR3: TGCAGTGCTAAAGAGGTGGGGCGCCTTAACTACGAGCAGTACTTC. The encoded protein is CSAKEVGRLNYEQYF.